This T cell receptor (beta chain) originates from a study of chemoradiotherapy in HPV16-positive cancers. Trimming stripped 6 bases from V and 0 bases from J, with 13 bases between. This CDR3 is 14 amino acids long. Per germline, CDR1 SGHRS and CDR2 YFSETQ. The protocol was immunoSEQ multiplex PCR, while the TCRdb copy is restricted to in-frame clones and leaves out a portion. The data contain tens of thousands of clones, roughly 92% of them singletons. Study-level findings and limits: Candidate HPV-specific clones and E7-related TCR motifs grew in tumor during treatment.

Concerning this clone: Its specificity is not known.

The TCR comes from a human donor with HPV-associated anogenital cancer. The rearrangement uses TRBV5-1 and TRBJ2-7, with D perhaps TRBD2 (6 bases). The sequences come from blood, collected from a patient who underwent chemoradiotherapy. This chain's CDR3 is CASTPQTSSYEQYF. In nucleotides, the CDR3 is TGCGCCAGCACCCCCCAGACTAGCTCCTACGAGCAGTACTTC.